Included here is one TCR beta chain sequence, with context. Its antigen is as yet unknown. This record belongs to a study of cytomegalovirus exposure and HLA in healthy donors. 13 Jbeta primers and 60 Vbeta primers were used for the PCR. TCRdb keeps only in-frame clones here, not all; method: immunoSEQ multiplex PCR. This table holds fewer than 100,000 clones, roughly three quarters found once. Study-wide findings and caveats: Excluded were some V segments that proved indistinguishable, including TRBV6-2 and TRBV6-3. The investigators catalogued 180 or so TCR beta chains as cytomegalovirus-associated. Sequencing depth across donors, presence/absence analyses assumed, was roughly uniform.

After removal of 5 bases from V and 2 bases from J, the junction contained 12 bases not matched to a gene. The length of the CDR3 is 17 residues. CDR1 MNHEY and CDR2 SMNVEV come from the germline V gene (reference sequence). V is TRBV27 and J is TRBJ2-1, with 7 bases fitting TRBD2. The clonotype comes from a female donor in good health and CMV-seronegative. Sequencing was carried out using PBMCs. This CDR3 reads CASSGQGRRGAYNEQFF. DNA for the CDR3: TGTGCCAGCAGTGGGCAGGGAAGACGGGGGGCCTACAATGAGCAGTTCTTC.